These 30 T cell receptor beta chains were all obtained from the same sample, sequenced in a study of T cell responses to AZD1222 COVID-19 vaccine. Libraries were prepared by immunoSEQ multiplex PCR; TCRdb keeps only in-frame clonotypes and omits some of them. The top ten hold 4.8% of the sample, which has roughly 100,000 clones, about 90% seen once. This material consisted of peripheral blood, taken on day 0 of AZD1222 vaccination. The receptors derive from an adult in good health.

The chain employs TRBV6-2 or TRBV6-3 and TRBJ1-1; 10 nucleotides match TRBD1. Trimming removed 6 bases from V and 10 bases from J; junction bases left unmatched: 11. The germline V gene has CDR1 MNHEY and CDR2 SVGEGT. The CDR3 is 14 residues long. For the CDR3, the DNA is TGTGCCAGCAGCCAAGACAGGGGGCGATTAGGAGCTTTCTTT. This sequence encodes CASSQDRGRLGAFF.

V usage is TRBV18 and J usage is TRBJ1-2; no clear D. Germline assignment: CDR1 KGHSH and CDR2 LQKENI. This CDR3 is 14 amino acids long. Trimming pared 1 base from V and 7 bases from J, leaving 13 bases between. CDR3: CASSPQGGNRGYTF. The CDR3, as DNA: TGTGCCAGCTCACCACAGGGAGGGAATCGTGGCTACACCTTC.

This clone is classed as medium-sized. The CDR3 region is CASSDTRGGSYEQYF. The CDR3 region has the DNA TGTGCCAGCAGCGACACCAGGGGAGGATCCTACGAGCAGTACTTC. The chain couples TRBV7-9 to TRBJ2-7, with D perhaps matching TRBD1 or TRBD2 (6 bases each). Germline assignment: CDR1 SEHNR and CDR2 FQNEAQ (reference sequence). V was pared by 5 bases and J by 1 base, with 15 bases between. This CDR3 has 15 amino acids.

The V and J genes are TRBV13 and TRBJ2-2, with a weak D call TRBD2 (5 bases). Trimming removed 5 bases from V and 1 base from J, with 5 bases in between. Germline CDR1 and CDR2: PRHDT and FYEKMQ (reference sequence). The CDR3 is 13 amino acids. This CDR3 is CASSEGNTGELFF. CDR3 DNA sequence: TGTGCCAGCAGCGAGGGGAACACCGGGGAGCTGTTTTTT.

The CDR3 loop reads CASSLGQYNEQFF. The CDR3 DNA reads as TGTGCCAGCAGCTTGGGACAGTACAATGAGCAGTTCTTC. The rearrangement uses TRBV27 and TRBJ2-1, with 7 nucleotides matching TRBD1. Germline-derived CDR1 and CDR2 are MNHEY and SMNVEV (reference sequence). This CDR3 is 13 amino acids long. V was pared by 6 bases and J by 4 bases, with 3 bases of the junction left unmatched.

V usage is TRBV6-5 and J usage is TRBJ1-1; TRBD1 is a possible D gene (5 bases). CDR3 length: 14 amino acids. CDR1 MNHEY and CDR2 SVGAGI come from the germline V gene. V gave up 9 bases and J gave up 6 bases, with 20 bases separating them. The CDR3, as DNA: TGTGCCAGTGTCCACATCAGGGCGGAATCTGAAGCTTTCTTT. Encoded protein: CASVHIRAESEAFF.

The V call is TRBV5-4, the J call TRBJ1-2, with D perhaps matching TRBD1 (5 bases). The length of the CDR3 is 14 residues. Trimming stripped 4 bases from V and 5 bases from J, with 15 bases between. The germline CDR1 and CDR2 sequences are SGHNT and YYREEE (reference sequence). The CDR3 DNA is TGTGCCAGCAGCCCATGGGGGAATAATTATGGCTACACCTTC. It is translated as CASSPWGNNYGYTF.

This chain joins TRBV5-1 and TRBJ2-7; 8 nucleotides align to TRBD1. Germline V lookup: CDR1 SGHRS, CDR2 YFSETQ. V gave up 4 bases and J gave up 0 bases; unmatched junction bases: 3. This CDR3 has 14 amino acids. DNA for the CDR3: TGCGCCAGCAGCCCACAGGGGGACTCCTACGAGCAGTACTTC. The encoded protein is CASSPQGDSYEQYF.

The gene calls are TRBV5-1 and TRBJ2-7, with 7 bases aligning to TRBD2. The CDR3 sequence is 13 residues long. Germline V lookup: CDR1 SGHRS, CDR2 YFSETQ. V was pared by 3 bases and J by 2 bases, with 2 bases of the junction left unmatched. The CDR3 sequence: CASSSSGPYEQYF. The CDR3 region has the DNA TGCGCCAGCAGCTCTAGCGGACCCTACGAGCAGTACTTC.

This chain links TRBV6-4 with TRBJ2-2, with 7 bases matching TRBD1. J gave up 3 bases and V 10 bases, and 8 bases lay outside the gene matches. CDR3 length: 14 amino acids. Germline-derived CDR1 and CDR2 are MRHNA and SNTAGT. The CDR3 DNA sequence: TGTGCCACCCGACAGGGAACGGACACCGGGGAGCTGTTTTTT. Encoded protein: CATRQGTDTGELFF.

The CDR3 is CASSQQGGSEKLFF. The CDR3 region has the DNA TGTGCCAGCAGCCAACAGGGGGGATCTGAAAAACTGTTTTTT. The chain joins TRBV6-5 to TRBJ1-4, with 8 bases aligning to TRBD1. CDR3 size: 14 residues. Trimming at V came to 6 bases and at J to 7 bases, leaving 7 bases not matched to a gene. CDR1 is MNHEY and CDR2 is SVGAGI in the germline V gene.

The chain uses TRBV3-1 (or the pseudogene TRBV3-2) and TRBJ2-7, with D possibly matching TRBD2 (6 bases). Germline V gene data show CDR1 as LGHDT and CDR2 as YNNKEL (reference sequence). V was pared by 4 bases and J by 1 base, with 11 bases between. The CDR3 runs 14 residues. CDR3 in amino acids: CASSLTGSSYEQYF. The CDR3 nucleotides read TGTGCCAGCAGCCTAACCGGGAGTTCCTACGAGCAGTACTTC.

The chain carries TRBV30 and TRBJ1-1; D unclear. The CDR3 length is 11 residues. Germline V gene lookup returns CDR1 GTSNPN and CDR2 SVGIG (reference sequence). Trimming cost V 5 bases and J 9 bases, with 13 bases left between them. The CDR3: CAWAEQVKAFF. CDR3 DNA sequence: TGTGCCTGGGCAGAGCAGGTTAAAGCTTTCTTT.

V gene TRBV11-2 combines with J gene TRBJ1-1, with 10 positions matching TRBD1. The germline gives CDR1 SGHAT, CDR2 FQNNGV. The CDR3 is made up of 15 amino acids. V lost 5 bases and J lost 2; bases outside the gene matches: 5. In nucleotides, the CDR3 is TGTGCCAGCAGCACCCGACAGGGGGCCAACACTGAAGCTTTCTTT. This encodes CASSTRQGANTEAFF. The variable domain in full, completed from reference TRBV11-2 and TRBJ1-1, reads EAGVAQSPRYKIIEKRQSVAFWCNPISGHATLYWYQQILGQGPKLLIQFQNNGVVDDSQLPKDRFSAERLKGVDSTLKIQPAKLEDSAVYLCASSTRQGANTEAFFGQGTRLTVV.

V and J are TRBV19 and TRBJ2-7; D is possibly TRBD1 (6 bases). V lost 5 bases, J lost 3 bases, and 11 bases lay in between. Germline V lookup: CDR1 LNHDA, CDR2 SQIVND (reference sequence). The CDR3 is 13 residues long. CDR3 region: CASSPQGYYEQYF. CDR3 in DNA: TGTGCCAGTAGTCCACAGGGCTACTACGAGCAGTACTTC.

The chain links TRBV28 to TRBJ1-2, with unresolved D. CDR3 size: 13 residues. The germline gives CDR1 MDHEN, CDR2 SYDVKM. V lost 7 bases and J 0 bases, leaving 9 bases between the germline ends. CDR3 coding DNA: TGTGCCAGCAAAGAGGGTACTAACTATGGCTACACCTTC. It is translated as CASKEGTNYGYTF.

The rearrangement joins TRBV2 to TRBJ1-6; TRBD1 aligns across 7 bases. Trimming at V came to 2 bases and at J to 10 bases, leaving 8 bases not matched to a gene. The V gene's germline CDR1 is SNHLY and CDR2 FYNNEI. CDR3 size: 15 residues. CDR3: CASSEWEQGRSPLHF. CDR3 nucleotides: TGTGCCAGCAGTGAATGGGAACAGGGGAGATCACCCCTCCACTTT.

The chain couples TRBV7-2 to TRBJ1-5, with D hard to call. Germline lookup yields CDR1 SGHTA and CDR2 FQGNSA. V gave up 1 base and J gave up 2 bases, with 9 bases separating them. CDR3 length: 15 residues. CDR3 in amino acids: CASSLDYRRNQPQHF. CDR3 nucleotide sequence: TGTGCCAGCAGCTTAGATTATCGACGCAATCAGCCCCAGCATTTT.

The table lists this clone with a count of one. The V call is TRBV29-1, the J call TRBJ1-2, with D unclear. The CDR3 spans 16 residues. V shed 3 bases and J shed 1 base, with 18 bases lying between them. Looked up from germline, CDR1 is SQVTM and CDR2 is ANQGSEA. The CDR3 here is CSVERLEGVFNYGYTF. DNA for the CDR3: TGCAGCGTTGAGCGTCTGGAGGGCGTCTTTAACTATGGCTACACCTTC.

The genes are TRBV28 and TRBJ1-2; 8 bases fit TRBD1. Losses at the gene ends were 5 bases for V and 8 bases for J; bases not matched to a gene: 13. Germline V lookup: CDR1 MDHEN, CDR2 SYDVKM. The length of the CDR3 is 15 residues. CDR3 sequence reads: CASSLDRGSRLGYTF. The CDR3 region has the DNA TGTGCCAGCAGTCTAGACAGGGGTTCGAGGTTGGGCTACACCTTC.

V is TRBV20-1 and J is TRBJ2-3; 10 bases match TRBD2. CDR3 length: 15 residues. Germline loops: CDR1 DFQATT, CDR2 SNEGSKA (reference sequence). V was clipped by 3 bases and J by 3 bases; unmatched bases: 6. The CDR3 DNA reads as TGCAGTGCTAGTACGCTAGCGGGGGTAACAGATACGCAGTATTTT. Amino acids: CSASTLAGVTDTQYF.

V gene TRBV4-3 combines with J gene TRBJ1-2, with D unclear. The CDR3 runs 16 residues. V shed 0 bases and J shed 5 bases, with 16 bases lying between them. Germline assignment: CDR1 LGHNA and CDR2 YSLEER. The CDR3 here is CASSQEQAIGGYGYTF. CDR3 bases: TGCGCCAGCAGCCAAGAGCAAGCCATCGGAGGATATGGCTACACCTTC.

The chain joins TRBV29-1 to TRBJ1-1; a possible D gene is TRBD1 (6 bases). The CDR3 contains 14 residues. V was trimmed by 5 bases and J by 4 bases, leaving 17 bases between them. Germline CDR1 SQVTM, CDR2 ANQGSEA. CDR3 amino acids: CSVLPTGVGTEAFF. DNA for the CDR3: TGCAGCGTTCTACCGACAGGTGTAGGCACTGAAGCTTTCTTT.

This clone was recorded once. V gene TRBV28 combines with J gene TRBJ2-7; D possibly corresponds to TRBD1 (7 bases). CDR1 MDHEN and CDR2 SYDVKM come from the germline V gene. V was clipped by 6 bases and J by 3 bases, with 12 bases between them. The CDR3 has 13 amino acids. CDR3 in DNA: TGTGCCAGCAGGGAGGGACAGAACTACGAGCAGTACTTC. This codes for CASREGQNYEQYF.

This clone appeared a single time. This CDR3 reads CASSPRNLNQPQHF. In nucleotides, the CDR3 is TGTGCCAGCAGCCCCAGGAATCTAAATCAGCCCCAGCATTTT. This rearrangement joins TRBV27 to TRBJ1-5; no definite D call. This CDR3 spans 14 amino acids. With 6 bases removed from V and 4 bases from J, the gap between germline ends came to 13 bases. Per germline, CDR1 MNHEY and CDR2 SMNVEV (reference sequence).

V usage is TRBV5-5 and J usage is TRBJ2-3; 7 bases map to TRBD1. There are 15 residues in the CDR3. Looked up from germline, CDR1 is SGHKS and CDR2 is YYEKEE (reference sequence). Trimming took 1 base from V and 2 from J; bases not matched to a gene: 4. CDR3 nucleotides: TGTGCCAGCAGCTTGACAGGGGTGAACACAGATACGCAGTATTTT. This encodes CASSLTGVNTDTQYF.

The rearrangement joins TRBV6-5 to TRBJ2-7; D remains unclear. CDR3 length equals 14 residues. Germline loops: CDR1 MNHEY, CDR2 SVGAGI. Trimming cost V 8 bases and J 0 bases, with 14 bases left between them. The CDR3 DNA is TGTGCCAGCCACCGGGCAGCAAGCTCCTACGAGCAGTACTTC. It specifies CASHRAASSYEQYF.

The chain carries TRBV18 and TRBJ1-6; the D gene is possibly TRBD1 (5 bases). This CDR3 region has 18 residues. V lost 6 bases, J lost 6 bases, and 24 bases lay in between. In germline, CDR1 is KGHSH, CDR2 LQKENI. CDR3 amino acids: CASSRTGDLLGSNSPLHF. The CDR3 nucleotides are TGTGCCAGCTCGCGAACCGGGGACCTCTTGGGGAGTAATTCACCCCTCCACTTT. Full variable domain (outside the CDR3, taken from reference TRBV18 and TRBJ1-6): NAGVMQNPRHLVRRRGQEARLRCSPMKGHSHVYWYRQLPEEGLKFMVYLQKENIIDESGMPKERFSAEFPKEGPSILRIQQVVRGDSAAYFCASSRTGDLLGSNSPLHFGNGTRLTVT.

The chain joins TRBV5-1 to TRBJ1-2; tentatively, D is TRBD1 (5 bases). Germline lookup yields CDR1 SGHRS and CDR2 YFSETQ. The CDR3 runs 14 residues. The ends were cut back, 0 bases at V and 1 base at J, with 7 bases in the middle. CDR3 coding DNA: TGCGCCAGCAGCTTGGGGGACGGTAACTATGGCTACACCTTC. Translation: CASSLGDGNYGYTF.

The CDR3 DNA is TGTGCCAGTAGCTACTACGGACAGGGTTCAATATCACCCCTCCACTTT. This gives the protein CASSYYGQGSISPLHF. This chain links TRBV19 with TRBJ1-6, with 8 bases aligning to TRBD1. The CDR3 is 16 residues long. Germline V CDR1 and CDR2: LNHDA, SQIVND (reference sequence). The ends lost 6 bases at V and 10 bases at J; junction bases unmatched: 14.